Each of the 22 T cell receptor beta chains below was sequenced from the same sample in a study of T cells in women clearing cervical HPV infection. Assay used: immunoSEQ multiplex PCR; TCRdb lists only in-frame clones, some missing. The sample holds around 39,000 clones. The sequenced material came from blood buffy coat. Every receptor here comes from a woman between 18 and 69 years old with a cervical HPV16 infection that either progressed to CIN3+ or cleared (not recorded which).

The CDR3 DNA, read in part, is TGCAGCGTGGGCCCCGACAGCCCCACTGAA. This gives the protein CSVGPDSPTE. The full CDR3 protein is CSVGPDSPTEAFF. This chain uses TRBV29-1 with TRBJ1-1, with D perhaps matching TRBD1 (5 bases). The CDR3 goes on 3 residues after the read ends, and that part is filled in from the germline J gene. V was cut by 6 bases and J by 4 bases, with 15 bases left in between. CDR3 size: 13 residues. The germline gives CDR1 SQVTM, CDR2 ANQGSEA.

Of note for this clone: Read data end 3 residues before the CDR3 end; the end is taken from the germline J gene. The chain uses TRBV12-3 or TRBV12-4 and TRBJ1-5, with D hard to call. The CDR3 extends over 14 amino acids. CDR3 residues: CASSLVSSTPPQHF. The sequenced part of the CDR3 DNA is TGTGCCAGCAGTTTAGTTTCTAGCACGCCCCCC.

As for this clone: The read ends 3 residues early relative to the CDR3; the germline J gene fills the gap. The V call is TRBV12-3 or TRBV12-4, the J call TRBJ1-6; no clear D gene. This CDR3 has 12 residues. V gave up 3 bases and J gave up 8 bases, with 5 bases separating them. This CDR3 is CASSFPYSPLHF. The CDR3 bases that were read are TGTGCCAGCAGTTTCCCTTATTCACCC.

In regard to this clone: Sequencing ends 3 residues short of the CDR3 end; the germline J gene provides the rest. The chain couples TRBV6-1 to TRBJ2-7, with a weak D call TRBD1 (6 bases). This CDR3 spans 14 amino acids. Germline CDR1 is MNHNS and CDR2 is SASEGT. Trimming left V 3 bases short and J 3 bases short, with 12 bases between. CDR3 sequence reads: CASSDHTGFYEQYF. The CDR3 DNA, read in part, is TGTGCCAGCAGTGATCACACAGGGTTCTACGAG.

As regards this clone: The CDR3 end is not reached by the read, which stops 3 residues before it; the germline J gene fills it in. The chain is built from TRBV30 and TRBJ1-5, with D possibly being TRBD1 (5 bases). Germline values: CDR1 GTSNPN, CDR2 SVGIG (reference sequence). The CDR3 totals 14 residues. The V end lost 3 bases, the J end lost 7 bases, and 16 bases lay between the germline ends. CDR3 amino acids: CAWSQDSVGQPQHF. The CDR3 DNA, read in part, is TGTGCCTGGAGCCAAGACAGCGTCGGCCAGCCC.

With regard to this clone: The read ends 3 residues shy of where the CDR3 ends; the end is completed using the germline J gene. The gene calls are TRBV4-2 and TRBJ2-1; a weak D match, TRBD2 (5 bases). Trimming stripped 4 bases from V and 9 bases from J, with 19 bases between. The germline V gene encodes CDR1 LGHNA and CDR2 YNFKEQ. The CDR3 contains 15 residues. This CDR3 is CASSPDTLAQGEQFF. The sequenced part of the CDR3 DNA is TGTGCCAGCAGCCCCGACACTCTAGCACAAGGTGAG.

Points on this clone: The DNA ends 3 residues before the CDR3 does, and the rest of the CDR3 is filled in from the germline J gene. The genes are TRBV28 and TRBJ2-7; TRBD2 matches 11 bases. Germline V CDR1 and CDR2: MDHEN, SYDVKM. V shed 5 bases, J shed 4 bases, and the junction held 10 bases outside the gene matches. The CDR3 consists of 16 residues. CDR3 protein: CASSGDSGLAEYEQYF. CDR3 DNA, as far as it was read: TGTGCCAGCAGTGGGGATTCGGGACTAGCGGAGTACGAG.

Points on this clone: The observed sequence ends 3 residues before the CDR3 terminus, with the missing tail filled in from the germline J gene. V is TRBV18 and J is TRBJ1-5; D gene ambiguous. CDR1 and CDR2 from the germline V gene are KGHSH and LQKENI. The CDR3 consists of 15 residues. Trimming cost V 6 bases and J 7 bases, with 19 bases left between them. The CDR3 here is CASSSGGLNGQPQHF. The part of the CDR3 DNA that was read is TGTGCCAGCTCTTCCGGCGGACTAAATGGGCAGCCC.

Turning to this clone: The read halts 3 residues ahead of the CDR3 end, with the missing end drawn from the germline J gene. V usage is TRBV20-1 and J usage is TRBJ2-2; 8 bases align to TRBD2. With 0 bases clipped from V and 4 bases from J, the junction kept 7 bases outside the gene matches. The CDR3 is 16 amino acids. Germline V CDR1 and CDR2: DFQATT, SNEGSKA (reference sequence). The covered CDR3 bases are TGCAGTGCTAGAGATTTTACTAGCGGACTCACCGGGGAG. It yields the protein CSARDFTSGLTGE. The CDR3 as a whole reads CSARDFTSGLTGELFF.

Notes on this clone: The sequence runs out 3 residues before the end of the CDR3; the remainder is reconstructed from the germline J gene. J is TRBJ1-1 and V is TRBV4-2; 7 nucleotides align to TRBD1. This CDR3 region has 17 residues. V shed 2 bases, J shed 1 base, and the junction held 10 bases outside the gene matches. Germline CDR1 and CDR2: LGHNA and YNFKEQ. The sequenced part of the CDR3 DNA is TGTGCCAGCAGCCAATTCAGGCAGGGACAGTCGAACACTGAA. Translated: CASSQFRQGQSNTE. The whole CDR3 region reads CASSQFRQGQSNTEAFF.

Concerning this clone itself: The CDR3 extends 3 residues past the end of the read, so its final part is completed from the germline J gene. The chain is built from TRBV9 and TRBJ2-4; a possible D gene is TRBD1 (5 bases). Germline V gene sequence: CDR1 SGDLS, CDR2 YYNGEE. Trimming removed 1 base from V and 5 bases from J, with 10 bases in between. This CDR3 is 14 amino acids long. CDR3 DNA (partial): TGTGCCAGCAGCGTAAGTGACAGACAAAACATT. Amino acid sequence: CASSVSDRQNI. From start to end, the CDR3 is CASSVSDRQNIQYF.

To note about this clone: The DNA ends 3 residues before the CDR3 does, and the rest of the CDR3 is filled in from the germline J gene. V and J are TRBV28 and TRBJ2-1; TRBD2 agrees at 7 bases. Germline CDR1 is MDHEN and CDR2 is SYDVKM. The length of the CDR3 is 15 residues. Germline trimming cut 2 bases from V and 2 bases from J; bases unmatched to any gene: 3. The DNA read from the CDR3 is TGTGCCAGCAGTTTAGCGGGGGTAACCTACAATGAG. Protein: CASSLAGVTYNE. The whole CDR3 sequence reads CASSLAGVTYNEQFF.

As for this clone: Sequencing ends 3 residues short of the CDR3 end; the germline J gene provides the rest. The V gene is TRBV20-1, the J gene TRBJ2-7; 10 nucleotides align to TRBD2. Losses at the gene ends were 3 bases for V and 4 bases for J; bases not matched to a gene: 6. CDR3 length: 14 amino acids. Germline V lookup: CDR1 DFQATT, CDR2 SNEGSKA (reference sequence). The CDR3 region is CSARPGLASYEQYF. Partial CDR3 DNA: TGCAGTGCTAGGCCGGGACTAGCGTCTTACGAG.

Concerning this clone itself: The CDR3 goes on 3 residues after the read ends, and that part is filled in from the germline J gene. The rearrangement uses TRBV7-3 and TRBJ2-3; possible D gene TRBD1, 6 bases. CDR1 SGHTA and CDR2 FQGTGA come from the germline V gene. The ends were cut back, 5 bases at V and 5 bases at J, with 17 bases in the middle. The CDR3 covers 15 residues. The CDR3 bases that were read are TGTGCCAGCAGCCACCCGACCCTACAGGGAGATACG. Encoded protein: CASSHPTLQGDT. The full-length CDR3 reads as CASSHPTLQGDTQYF.

Remarks on this clone: One end of the junction does not line up with germline, which may come from a read error. With the read ending 3 residues before the CDR3 end, the germline J gene is used to fill in that end. This chain links TRBV4-2 with TRBJ2-1, with 13 bases matching TRBD2. Per germline, CDR1 LGHNA and CDR2 YNFKEQ. The CDR3 totals 17 residues. The CDR3 here is CASSLTRTSGGWNEQFF. The sequenced part of the CDR3 DNA is TGCGCCAGCAGCCTAACACGGACTAGCGGGGGTTGGAATGAG.

As to this clone: With the read ending 3 residues before the CDR3 end, the germline J gene is used to fill in that end. This rearrangement joins TRBV19 to TRBJ1-5; D remains ambiguous. The CDR3 spans 14 residues. CDR1 is LNHDA, CDR2 SQIVND, per germline (reference sequence). V lost 3 bases, J lost 3 bases, and 9 bases lay in between. The CDR3 spells CASSIGQVNQPQHF. CDR3 bases read: TGTGCCAGTAGTATTGGGCAGGTCAATCAGCCC.

A note on this clone: Read sequence stops 3 residues before the CDR3 end, and the germline J gene provides the missing end. The J gene is TRBJ1-1, the V gene TRBV2; no clear D gene. This CDR3 spans 13 amino acids. The V gene's germline CDR1 is SNHLY and CDR2 FYNNEI. V was trimmed by 4 bases and J by 2 bases, leaving 8 bases between them. The CDR3 region is CASSVNVNTEAFF. CDR3 DNA (partial): TGTGCCAGCAGTGTCAATGTTAACACTGAA.

About this clone: The CDR3 end is not reached by the read, which stops 3 residues before it; the germline J gene fills it in. The gene calls are TRBV2 and TRBJ1-2; TRBD1 agrees at 7 bases. From germline, CDR1 is SNHLY and CDR2 FYNNEI. The CDR3 consists of 14 residues. V lost 5 bases and J lost 3; bases outside the gene matches: 6. The CDR3 DNA, read in part, is TGTGCCAGCAGTTCCAGGGGGATGGACTATGGC. Protein product: CASSSRGMDYG. The whole CDR3 sequence reads CASSSRGMDYGYTF.

The DNA read from the CDR3 is TGTGCCAGCAGTTTTGGGCTGGCAGAGAGCTCCTACGAG. Its translation is CASSFGLAESSYE. The entire CDR3 protein reads CASSFGLAESSYEQYF. The chain links TRBV12-3 or TRBV12-4 to TRBJ2-7; no definite D call. Read data end 3 residues before the CDR3 end; the end is taken from the germline J gene. Trimming took 3 bases from V and 0 from J, leaving 15 bases between them. The CDR3 totals 16 residues.

Worth noting for this clone: The DNA ends 3 residues before the CDR3 does, and the rest of the CDR3 is filled in from the germline J gene. The rearrangement joins TRBV2 to TRBJ2-2, with D perhaps matching TRBD1 (5 bases). Trimming took 4 bases from V and 5 from J, leaving 11 bases between them. This CDR3 spans 14 amino acids. CDR1 and CDR2 (germline): SNHLY, FYNNEI. Incomplete CDR3 DNA: TGTGCCAGCAGTGTCGCCAGGGCGACCGGGGAG. Translation gives CASSVARATGE. The whole CDR3 sequence is CASSVARATGELFF. Filled out from reference TRBV2 and TRBJ2-2, the complete variable domain reads EPEVTQTPSHQVTQMGQEVILRCVPISNHLYFYWYRQILGQKVEFLVSFYNNEISEKSEIFDDQFSVERPDGSNFTLKIRSTKLEDSAMYFCASSVARATGELFFGEGSRLTVL.

As to this clone: Sequencing ends 3 residues short of the CDR3 end; the germline J gene provides the rest. The chain links TRBV7-3 to TRBJ2-1; 13 bases map to TRBD2. The germline V gene has CDR1 SGHTA and CDR2 FQGTGA. Trimming removed 5 bases from V and 7 bases from J; junction bases left unmatched: 14. The CDR3 covers 18 residues. The CDR3 loop is CASSPTVGTSGIRNEQFF. The sequenced CDR3 bases are TGTGCCAGCAGCCCCACTGTGGGGACTAGCGGGATTAGGAATGAG.

Comments on this clone: Read sequence stops 3 residues before the CDR3 end, and the germline J gene provides the missing end. V and J are TRBV12-5 and TRBJ1-3; TRBD1 is a possible D gene (6 bases). CDR1 is LGHNT and CDR2 is FRNRAP in the germline V gene. V lost 3 bases and J 0 bases, leaving 24 bases between the germline ends. The CDR3 length is 20 residues. This CDR3 is CASGLPDASGQSGSGNTIYF. Incomplete CDR3 DNA: TGTGCTAGTGGTTTACCCGACGCCTCAGGACAGTCGGGCTCTGGAAACACC.